These 21 T cell receptor beta chains originate from one sample sequenced in a study of OX40 agonist ivuxolimab in advanced cancers. TCRdb's copy holds only in-frame clones and misses some; the assay was immunoSEQ multiplex PCR. The sample lists about 39,000 clones, approximately 75% occurring once. Sequences were derived from CD4+ or CD8+ T cells sorted from blood, sampled in a trial of the OX40 agonist ivuxolimab. Receptor source: an adult with an advanced solid tumor such as melanoma, head and neck, liver or kidney cancer.

This clone was recorded a few times. The V call is TRBV7-9, the J call TRBJ2-3; D is perhaps TRBD1 or TRBD2 (6 bases each). V was cut by 8 bases and J by 10 bases, with 19 bases left in between. Germline V CDR1 and CDR2: SEHNR, FQNEAQ (reference sequence). The CDR3 length is 13 residues. CDR3 sequence: CASGGGTSQAQYF. CDR3 in DNA: TGTGCCAGCGGTGGGGGGACATCCCAGGCGCAGTATTTT. The variable domain in full, with the rest retrieved from reference TRBV7-9 and TRBJ2-3, is DTGVSQNPRHKITKRGQNVTFRCDPISEHNRLYWYRQTLGQGPEFLTYFQNEAQLEKSRLLSDRFSAERPKGSFSTLEIQRTEQGDSAMYLCASGGGTSQAQYFGPGTRLTVL.

Turning to this clone: Other DNA sequences in the same sample also yield this CDR3. The rearrangement links TRBV5-1 to TRBJ1-2; 7 bases map to TRBD1. CDR3 length equals 12 residues. Germline V gene lookup returns CDR1 SGHRS and CDR2 YFSETQ. The V segment lost 0 bases and the J segment 8 bases; nucleotides outside the gene matches: 1. CDR3 loop: CASSLDRGGYTF. The DNA for the CDR3 is TGCGCCAGCAGCTTGGACAGGGGCGGCTACACCTTC.

V gene TRBV10-3 combines with J gene TRBJ2-1; 7 positions agree with TRBD2. CDR3 size: 15 residues. After removal of 0 bases from V and 6 bases from J, the junction contained 5 bases not matched to a gene. Germline V gene lookup returns CDR1 ENHRY and CDR2 SYGVKD. The CDR3, as DNA: TGTGCCATCAGTGAGTCGATATGGGGGGGCAATGAGCAGTTCTTC. Translating it yields CAISESIWGGNEQFF.

The chain recombines TRBV5-4 with TRBJ2-7; D possibly corresponds to TRBD1 (5 bases). The germline V and J ends were trimmed by 0 bases and 3 bases, with 7 bases remaining between them. CDR1 and CDR2 (germline): SGHNT, YYREEE (reference sequence). CDR3 length equals 13 residues. CDR3 amino acids: CASSLAQDYEQYF. CDR3 nucleotide sequence: TGTGCCAGCAGCTTGGCACAGGACTACGAGCAGTACTTC.

CDR3 in DNA: TGTGCCACCAGCAGGTCGGGAGGTGGCAATGAGCAGTTCTTC. It translates to CATSRSGGGNEQFF. This sequence joins TRBV15 and TRBJ2-1; 7 positions match TRBD2. J lost 6 bases, V lost 3 bases, and 5 bases had no gene match. Germline loops: CDR1 LNHNV, CDR2 YYDKDF (reference sequence). The CDR3 extends over 14 amino acids.

The genes are TRBV11-3 and TRBJ1-2; D gene unclear. There are 13 residues in the CDR3. V gave up 1 base and J gave up 8 bases, with 11 bases separating them. CDR1 is SGHNT and CDR2 is YENEEA in the germline V gene. The CDR3 spells CASSLGEGIGYTF. The CDR3 region has the DNA TGTGCCAGCAGCTTAGGTGAAGGGATCGGCTACACCTTC.

This clone was counted only a few times. The chain recombines TRBV6-5 with TRBJ2-7; TRBD2 matches 7 bases. Looked up from germline, CDR1 is MNHEY and CDR2 is SVGAGI. Losses at the gene ends were 8 bases for V and 1 base for J; bases not matched to a gene: 8. The CDR3 extends over 14 amino acids. Here the CDR3 reads CASSRDYLSYEQYV. CDR3 nucleotides: TGTGCCAGCTCCCGGGACTACCTATCCTACGAGCAGTACGTC.

In regard to this clone: One end of the junction does not line up with germline, which may come from a read error. The chain couples TRBV7-7 to TRBJ2-2; D remains ambiguous. Germline V CDR1 and CDR2: SSHAT, FNYEAQ (reference sequence). The CDR3 has 13 amino acids. CDR3 in DNA: TGTGCTAGCAGCTTAGAGTACACCGGGGAGCTGTTTTTT. Translation gives CASSLEYTGELFF.

This clone has just a few counts. This chain links TRBV27 with TRBJ1-1; TRBD1 might be the D (5 bases). CDR3 length equals 14 residues. CDR1 is MNHEY, CDR2 SMNVEV, per germline (reference sequence). V lost 5 bases to trimming and J lost 1 base, with 11 bases between them. CDR3: CASSHQGWNTEAFF. CDR3 bases: TGTGCCAGCAGTCATCAGGGCTGGAACACTGAAGCTTTCTTT.

This clone has more than one count but fewer than ten. The V and J genes are TRBV4-1 and TRBJ1-2, with 8 bases aligning to TRBD1. The CDR3 length is 15 residues. Germline V gene lookup returns CDR1 MGHRA and CDR2 YSYEKL. The trim removed 0 bases at V and 7 bases at J, leaving 7 bases unmatched. CDR3 sequence: CASSQDRQGAFGYTF. The CDR3 bases are TGCGCCAGCAGCCAAGATCGGCAGGGGGCTTTTGGCTACACCTTC.

The V and J genes are TRBV7-2 and TRBJ1-1, with no clear D. CDR1 and CDR2 from the germline V gene are SGHTA and FQGNSA. V was pared by 4 bases and J by 4 bases, with 10 bases between. This CDR3 comprises 13 residues. In nucleotides, the CDR3 is TGTGCCAGCAGCTATGAGAGGCGCACTGAAGCTTTCTTT. Translated: CASSYERRTEAFF.

Only one count was recorded for this clone. The V and J genes are TRBV4-3 and TRBJ2-5; D is uncertain. The germline V gene has CDR1 LGHNA and CDR2 YSLEER. V gave up 1 base and J gave up 5 bases, with 8 bases separating them. CDR3 length equals 13 residues. The CDR3 DNA is TGCGCCAGCAGCCAAGTTATGTCGGAGACCCAGTACTTC. Protein product: CASSQVMSETQYF.

This chain joins TRBV5-4 and TRBJ2-7; a possible D gene is TRBD1 (6 bases). Deletions cut 4 bases from V and 5 bases from J, with 13 bases between. The CDR3 has 13 residues. Germline V gene lookup returns CDR1 SGHNT and CDR2 YYREEE (reference sequence). This chain's CDR3 is CASSIDRNDEQYF. CDR3 coding DNA: TGTGCCAGCAGCATCGACAGGAACGACGAGCAGTACTTC.

The chain links TRBV2 to TRBJ2-3, with TRBD2 matching 8 bases. Looked up from germline, CDR1 is SNHLY and CDR2 is FYNNEI. J was trimmed by 2 bases and V by 7 bases; bases with no gene match: 5. This CDR3 comprises 14 residues. CDR3 in amino acids: CASNLAGSTDTQYF. CDR3 coding DNA: TGTGCCAGCAATCTAGCGGGCTCCACAGATACGCAGTATTTT. The full variable domain, its missing parts supplied by reference TRBV2 and TRBJ2-3, is EPEVTQTPSHQVTQMGQEVILRCVPISNHLYFYWYRQILGQKVEFLVSFYNNEISEKSEIFDDQFSVERPDGSNFTLKIRSTKLEDSAMYFCASNLAGSTDTQYFGPGTRLTVL.

This clone is a singleton in its sample. The rearrangement links TRBV29-1 to TRBJ2-5, with 10 nucleotides matching TRBD2. V was clipped by 7 bases and J by 2 bases; unmatched bases: 7. This CDR3 is built from 14 residues. Germline CDR1 is SQVTM and CDR2 is ANQGSEA. The CDR3 region has the DNA TGCAGCGCCCCAGCGGGAGGGGGGCAAGAGACCCAGTACTTC. Translation: CSAPAGGGQETQYF.

The chain carries TRBV11-3 and TRBJ2-2; D possibly matches TRBD1 or TRBD2 (5 bases each). Germline V lookup: CDR1 SGHNT, CDR2 YENEEA. There are 16 residues in the CDR3. V shed 5 bases and J shed 3 bases, with 16 bases lying between them. The CDR3: CASSPPGTWDTGELFF. For the CDR3, the DNA is TGTGCCAGCAGCCCCCCCGGGACGTGGGACACCGGGGAGCTGTTTTTT. Full variable domain (missing parts from reference TRBV11-3 and TRBJ2-2): EAGVVQSPRYKIIEKKQPVAFWCNPISGHNTLYWYLQNLGQGPELLIRYENEEAVDDSQLPKDRFSAERLKGVDSTLKIQPAELGDSAVYLCASSPPGTWDTGELFFGEGSRLTVL.

This clone was detected only a few times. The chain uses TRBV5-6 and TRBJ2-1; either TRBD1 or TRBD2 may fit D (7 bases each). Germline assignment: CDR1 SGHDT and CDR2 YYEEEE. CDR3 length: 16 amino acids. The V end was cut by 4 bases, the J end by 6 bases, with 20 bases between. CDR3 sequence (DNA): TGTGCCAGCAGCCAGACAGGGAGGGAGATCTTCAATGAGCAGTTCTTC. Its translation: CASSQTGREIFNEQFF.

The rearrangement links TRBV6-1 to TRBJ2-1; TRBD2 matches at 7 bases. J gave up 3 bases and V 1 base, and 6 bases lay outside the gene matches. The CDR3 is 16 amino acids. Germline assignment: CDR1 MNHNS and CDR2 SASEGT. CDR3 in amino acids: CASSEETSPLYNEQFF. The CDR3 DNA reads as TGTGCCAGCAGTGAAGAGACTAGCCCGCTCTACAATGAGCAGTTCTTC.

The chain employs TRBV2 and TRBJ2-1; D gene ambiguous. CDR3 length: 10 residues. The V gene lost 3 bases and the J gene lost 9 bases, with 3 bases spanning the gap. Germline-derived CDR1 and CDR2 are SNHLY and FYNNEI. CDR3: CASSDIEQFF. CDR3 sequence (DNA): TGTGCCAGCAGTGACATTGAGCAGTTCTTC. Based on the CDR3 plus reference TRBV2 and TRBJ2-1, the full variable domain is EPEVTQTPSHQVTQMGQEVILRCVPISNHLYFYWYRQILGQKVEFLVSFYNNEISEKSEIFDDQFSVERPDGSNFTLKIRSTKLEDSAMYFCASSDIEQFFGPGTRLTVL.

The chain combines TRBV19 with TRBJ2-7; possible D gene TRBD2, 6 bases. The CDR3 spans 12 residues. Germline values: CDR1 LNHDA, CDR2 SQIVND (reference sequence). V was shortened by 5 bases and J by 4 bases, with 9 bases between the two germline ends. The CDR3 region has the DNA TGTGCCAGTAGTCCCGCGGGGTACGAGCAGTACTTC. Translated, it gives CASSPAGYEQYF.

The chain uses TRBV2 and TRBJ1-1; D is uncertain. CDR3 length: 15 residues. V shed 9 bases and J shed 1 base, with 18 bases lying between them. Germline values: CDR1 SNHLY, CDR2 FYNNEI. CDR3 bases: TGTGCCAGTACAGACCCAGGAGAGGGGAACACTGAAGCTTTCTTT. Translated: CASTDPGEGNTEAFF.